This T cell receptor (beta chain) is from a study of blood T cells in healthy people across ages (dated by TCRdb to the mid-2010s). Study-wide context: In model experiments, template switching captured roughly one uniquely barcoded TCR beta cDNA molecule for every two T cells. The study analyzed two additional independent replicas of 1 million unique cDNA reads from the same blood draw for two donors, one aged 18 to 30 and one aged 80 or older. To avoid experimental bias, donors of different ages were spread randomly across the sequencing lanes. The donors were split into four age groups: young (average 16 years), middle-aged (39), aged (62) and long-lived (under 90). Using deep sequencing normalized with unique cDNA molecular identifiers, the study measured how TCR beta repertoire diversity changes with age.

Libraries were constructed by 5' RACE. Sequencing took place on an Illumina HiSeq 2500. A second about 6 to 11 cycle PCR used a sample-barcoded 5' primer and a J-beta primer mix. A template-switch 5' adaptor carrying 12 random nucleotides introduced a unique molecular identifier onto each TCR beta cDNA molecule. Each sample yielded at least 2.5 million CDR3-containing paired-end reads. First-strand cDNA was synthesized from all RNA with the Mint cDNA synthesis kit, primed by a TRBC-specific oligonucleotide. Following uracil-DNA glycosylase treatment, all cDNA underwent a first 18-cycle PCR with the universal primers M1SS and BC2_uni_R. As for the authors' bioinformatics: For normalization, 1 million high-quality reads were randomly selected from each sample, with every read carrying a distinct molecular identifier. Reads sharing molecular identifiers were discarded rather than binned into consensus sequences. MiTCR, set to a Q25 quality threshold and the strictest error-elimination algorithm, was used for CDR3 identification, clonotype clustering and error correction. A nonparametric unseen species model with Euler transformation was used to estimate lower-bound total TCR beta diversity. TCRdb reworked the public reads: Q25 trimming with fastp, MiXCR clone assembly, productive beta chains retained. Entries are consolidated by CDR3 protein sequence, retaining the most common genes and DNA. Here the V and J calls rest on TCRdb's processing, not on the authors' analysis. In this sample the table shows about 1.5 million distinct CDR3 sequences, about 42% of which occur a single time. The ten largest clones add up to about 4% of the sample.

As concerns this clonotype: Its cognate antigen has yet to be identified. No per-base quality is available; no much larger clone lies one base away.

Donors were around 37 systemically healthy Caucasian individuals from Russia aged roughly 6 to 100 years. Each donor gave 8 to 10 milliliters of peripheral blood, drawn into EDTA-treated Vacutainer tubes. Ficoll-Paque density-gradient centrifugation was used to isolate PBMCs, with at least 7 million per sample. Total RNA, at least 5 micrograms per sample, was extracted from PBMCs with Trizol reagent. For every donor, flow cytometry on a PBMC aliquot measured the percentage of naive CD45RAhigh/CD27high T cells. Study-level results and caveats: The percentage of naive T cells measured by flow cytometry correlated strongly with observed TCR beta diversity. Total diversity estimates from one million sequenced T cells were considered lower bounds and underestimates. Compared with the aged group, the long-lived group had more naive CD4+ T cells, fewer expanded clones and increased TCR diversity, a pattern suggesting age selection. As age increased, observed TCR beta diversity per million T cells dropped in a roughly linear way, and a significant reduction was already evident by age roughly 36. Because profiling used bulk unsorted PBMCs, naive and antigen-experienced compartments could not be compared conclusively. Because donor CMV infection status was unknown, age-related changes in expanded clonotypes were potentially confounded.

This TCR came from a woman aged 18-29 years in good health. Material: blood.

CDR3 sequence: CASSLATGGKNTGELFF. In nucleotide form, the sequence is TGTGCCAGCAGCTTGGCGACAGGGGGCAAGAACACCGGGGAGCTGTTTTTT. The V and J genes are TRBV5-6 and TRBJ2-2; 10 bases in the middle match TRBD1. The CDR3 has 17 amino acids, counting the end cysteine and phenylalanine. Only the CDR3 region is kept as DNA, spanning 51 bases read in frame from base 1. From the germline V gene, CDR1 is SGHDT and CDR2 is YYEEEE. V and J are trimmed by 0 bases and 1 base, and the gene matches miss 3 bases of the junction.